A selection of T cell receptor beta chains follows, all from one sample in a study of PD-1 blockade in classical Hodgkin lymphoma. Libraries were prepared by immunoSEQ multiplex PCR; TCRdb keeps only in-frame clonotypes and omits some of them. The sample shows 7,500 to 9,000 clones, 87% of them seen only once. The specimen comprised peripheral blood mononuclear cells (PBMCs), sampled before the fourth cycle of nivolumab. These receptors were collected from a human donor with classical Hodgkin lymphoma. Both conserved end residues are part of each CDR3. A D gene is named only where the DNA matches it firmly. Clone size is shown for a subset of rows, as once, few, many or a class of expanded clone.

CDR3 protein: CASSLVTGANVLTF
CDR3 DNA: TGTGCCAGCAGCTTAGTTACTGGGGCCAACGTCCTGACTTTC
clone size: -
D gene: -
V gene: TRBV5-6
J gene: TRBJ2-6
CDR3 length: 14

CDR3 protein: CAWNRGQGTISYNEQFF
CDR3 DNA: TGTGCCTGGAATCGAGGACAGGGGACGATATCCTACAATGAGCAGTTCTTC
clone size: -
D gene: TRBD1
V gene: TRBV30
J gene: TRBJ2-1
CDR3 length: 17

CDR3 protein: CASSHTRDTQYF
CDR3 DNA: TGTGCCAGCAGCCATACGCGGGATACGCAGTATTTT
clone size: -
D gene: -
V gene: TRBV14
J gene: TRBJ2-3
CDR3 length: 12

CDR3 protein: CASSFGRIYEQYF
CDR3 DNA: TGTGCCAGCAGCTTCGGCAGAATCTACGAGCAGTACTTC
clone size: -
D gene: -
V gene: TRBV7-2
J gene: TRBJ2-7
CDR3 length: 13

CDR3 protein: CASSKGLGELFF
CDR3 DNA: TGTGCCAGCAGCAAAGGTCTCGGGGAGCTGTTTTTT
clone size: -
D gene: -
V gene: TRBV6-1
J gene: TRBJ2-2
CDR3 length: 12

CDR3 protein: CAWTKGASGPYEQYF
CDR3 DNA: TGTGCCTGGACCAAAGGGGCTAGCGGGCCCTACGAGCAGTACTTC
clone size: -
D gene: TRBD2
V gene: TRBV30
J gene: TRBJ2-7
CDR3 length: 15

CDR3 protein: CASSLVMAAWGSGNTIYF
CDR3 DNA: TGTGCCAGCAGCTTAGTAATGGCCGCTTGGGGCTCTGGAAACACCATATATTTT
clone size: -
D gene: -
V gene: TRBV7-2
J gene: TRBJ1-3
CDR3 length: 18

CDR3 protein: CASSVDANTEAFF
CDR3 DNA: TGTGCCAGCAGCGTAGACGCGAACACTGAAGCTTTCTTT
clone size: few
D gene: -
V gene: TRBV9
J gene: TRBJ1-1
CDR3 length: 13

CDR3 protein: CATSSKMDRVGQPQHF
CDR3 DNA: TGTGCCACCAGCAGCAAAATGGACAGGGTTGGGCAGCCCCAGCATTTT
clone size: -
D gene: TRBD1
V gene: TRBV15
J gene: TRBJ1-5
CDR3 length: 16

CDR3 protein: CACLPGLAYEQYF
CDR3 DNA: TGTGCCTGTCTCCCGGGACTAGCCTACGAGCAGTACTTC
clone size: -
D gene: TRBD2
V gene: TRBV30
J gene: TRBJ2-7
CDR3 length: 13

CDR3 protein: CASSLLASPRTAYGYTF
CDR3 DNA: TGTGCCAGCAGCCTCCTCGCTTCCCCGCGGACAGCTTATGGCTACACCTTC
clone size: -
D gene: -
V gene: TRBV5-4
J gene: TRBJ1-2
CDR3 length: 17

CDR3 protein: CASKAFGDTQYF
CDR3 DNA: TGTGCCAGCAAGGCGTTCGGGGATACGCAGTATTTT
clone size: -
D gene: -
V gene: TRBV6-6
J gene: TRBJ2-3
CDR3 length: 12

CDR3 protein: CASSYTLAVNTGELFF
CDR3 DNA: TGTGCCAGCTCATATACACTAGCTGTGAACACCGGGGAGCTGTTTTTT
clone size: -
D gene: -
V gene: TRBV18
J gene: TRBJ2-2
CDR3 length: 16